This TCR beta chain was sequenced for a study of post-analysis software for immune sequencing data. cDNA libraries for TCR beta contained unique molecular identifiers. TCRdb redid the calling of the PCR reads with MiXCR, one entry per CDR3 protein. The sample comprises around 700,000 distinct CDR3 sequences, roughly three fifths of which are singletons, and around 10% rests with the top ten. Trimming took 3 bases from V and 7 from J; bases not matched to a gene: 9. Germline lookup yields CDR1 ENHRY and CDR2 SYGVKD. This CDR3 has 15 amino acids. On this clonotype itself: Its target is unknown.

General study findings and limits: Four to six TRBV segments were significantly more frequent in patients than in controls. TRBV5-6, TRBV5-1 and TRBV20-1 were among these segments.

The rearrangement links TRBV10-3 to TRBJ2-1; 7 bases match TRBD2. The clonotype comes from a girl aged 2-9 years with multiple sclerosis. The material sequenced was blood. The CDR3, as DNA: TGTGCCATCAGTGACCCTGGGGGGGTGGGGAATGAGCAGTTCTTC. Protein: CAISDPGGVGNEQFF.